The rows below give T cell receptor beta chains drawn from one sample of a study of cytomegalovirus exposure and HLA in healthy donors. The data were produced by immunoSEQ multiplex PCR, yet TCRdb's version contains in-frame clones alone and is incomplete. The data show about 160,000 clones, roughly 89% seen once. The specimen was PBMCs. The receptors come from a man aged 18 to 30 in good health and CMV-seropositive. CDR3s include the opening cysteine and the closing phenylalanine or tryptophan. D genes are given only for firm matches. Only part of the rows carry a size: once, few, many, or a class if the clone is expanded.

j_call: TRBJ1-3; clone_size: -; v_call: TRBV28; d_call: -; cdr3_aa: CASSSPGTGNTIYF; cdr3_nt: TGTGCCAGCAGTTCCCCAGGGACTGGAAACACCATATATTTT
j_call: TRBJ2-2; clone_size: -; v_call: TRBV7-3; d_call: TRBD2; cdr3_aa: CASSPSGRATTGELFF; cdr3_nt: TGTGCCAGCAGCCCAAGCGGGAGGGCCACCACCGGGGAGCTGTTTTTT
j_call: TRBJ1-1; clone_size: -; v_call: TRBV5-1; d_call: -; cdr3_aa: CASSRDSMNTEAFF; cdr3_nt: TGCGCCAGCAGCCGTGACAGCATGAACACTGAAGCTTTCTTT
j_call: TRBJ2-7; clone_size: -; v_call: TRBV5-4; d_call: TRBD1; cdr3_aa: CASSPGTGNEQYF; cdr3_nt: TGTGCCAGCAGCCCCGGGACAGGGAACGAGCAGTACTTC
j_call: TRBJ1-4; clone_size: once; v_call: TRBV10-3; d_call: -; cdr3_aa: CAISEEGRVDEKLFF; cdr3_nt: TGTGCCATCAGTGAAGAGGGGAGGGTGGATGAAAAACTGTTTTTT
j_call: TRBJ1-2; clone_size: -; v_call: TRBV21-1; d_call: -; cdr3_aa: CASSTSGFGYTF; cdr3_nt: TGTGCCAGCAGCACCTCAGGGTTTGGCTACACCTTC
j_call: TRBJ2-4; clone_size: -; v_call: TRBV27; d_call: TRBD1; cdr3_aa: CASSWDRGNIQYF; cdr3_nt: TGTGCCAGCAGTTGGGACAGGGGGAACATTCAGTACTTC
j_call: TRBJ2-7; clone_size: -; v_call: TRBV7-6; d_call: TRBD2; cdr3_aa: CASSLGASGRYEQYF; cdr3_nt: TGTGCCAGCAGCTTAGGGGCTAGCGGGAGGTACGAGCAGTACTTC
j_call: TRBJ2-4; clone_size: -; v_call: TRBV11-3; d_call: TRBD1; cdr3_aa: CASSLIPGQGAKNIQYF; cdr3_nt: TGTGCCAGCAGCTTAATACCGGGACAGGGGGCCAAAAACATTCAGTACTTC
j_call: TRBJ2-2; clone_size: -; v_call: TRBV5-1; d_call: TRBD2; cdr3_aa: CASSLSPSGRAVNTGELFF; cdr3_nt: TGCGCCAGCAGCCTTAGTCCTAGCGGGAGGGCCGTTAACACCGGGGAGCTGTTTTTT
j_call: TRBJ2-7; clone_size: -; v_call: TRBV6-6; d_call: TRBD1; cdr3_aa: CASRATGLRYEQYF; cdr3_nt: TGTGCCAGCAGGGCGACAGGGTTAAGGTACGAGCAGTACTTC
j_call: TRBJ1-1; clone_size: -; v_call: TRBV7-6; d_call: -; cdr3_aa: CASSLVGVLNTEAFF; cdr3_nt: TGTGCCAGCAGCTTAGTAGGGGTACTGAACACTGAAGCTTTCTTT
j_call: TRBJ2-1; clone_size: once; v_call: TRBV27; d_call: TRBD2; cdr3_aa: CASSFRAGAYNEQFF; cdr3_nt: TGTGCCAGCAGTTTTAGAGCGGGAGCCTACAATGAGCAGTTCTTC
j_call: TRBJ2-1; clone_size: -; v_call: TRBV29-1; d_call: TRBD1; cdr3_aa: CSVEEQGFEQFF; cdr3_nt: TGCAGCGTCGAAGAACAGGGGTTTGAGCAGTTCTTC
j_call: TRBJ2-3; clone_size: -; v_call: TRBV19; d_call: TRBD2; cdr3_aa: CASSIVAGGSTDTQYF; cdr3_nt: TGTGCCAGTAGTATAGTAGCGGGAGGTAGCACAGATACGCAGTATTTT
j_call: TRBJ2-1; clone_size: -; v_call: TRBV29-1; d_call: -; cdr3_aa: CSAVTSYNEQFF; cdr3_nt: TGCAGCGCAGTCACGTCCTACAATGAGCAGTTCTTC
j_call: TRBJ1-4; clone_size: -; v_call: TRBV30; d_call: TRBD1; cdr3_aa: CALPGQGAIHEKLFF; cdr3_nt: TGTGCCCTCCCGGGACAGGGGGCGATTCATGAAAAACTGTTTTTT
j_call: TRBJ2-7; clone_size: -; v_call: TRBV2; d_call: TRBD1; cdr3_aa: CASIWHGTGGFF; cdr3_nt: TGTGCCAGCATTTGGCATGGGACAGGGGGTTTCTTC
j_call: TRBJ2-3; clone_size: -; v_call: TRBV12-5; d_call: -; cdr3_aa: CASVRDSSTDTQYF; cdr3_nt: TGTGCTAGTGTCCGGGACTCTAGCACAGATACGCAGTATTTT
j_call: TRBJ2-7; clone_size: -; v_call: TRBV25-1; d_call: -; cdr3_aa: CASSSRQAPTYEQYF; cdr3_nt: TGTGCCAGCAGTTCCAGACAGGCTCCTACCTACGAGCAGTACTTC